A single sample gave rise to the 9 T cell receptor beta chains below, sequenced in a study of cytomegalovirus exposure and HLA in healthy donors. The PCR contained 60 Vbeta and 13 Jbeta primers. Only in-frame clones appear in the TCRdb table, and some are missing; sequencing was by immunoSEQ multiplex PCR. The sample shows around 130,000 clones, and 2% sits with its ten largest clones. Sequenced: PBMCs. These receptors came from an older woman in good health and CMV-seronegative.

The chain couples TRBV27 to TRBJ1-1; D not resolved. CDR3 length equals 13 residues. Trimming shortened V by 3 bases and J by 1 base, and 6 bases separated the two germline ends. From germline, CDR1 is MNHEY and CDR2 SMNVEV (reference sequence). This CDR3 is CASSLFRNTEAFF. DNA for the CDR3: TGTGCCAGCAGTTTGTTCAGGAACACTGAAGCTTTCTTT.

This chain uses TRBV19 with TRBJ1-6; D may be TRBD1 (6 bases). Germline lookup yields CDR1 LNHDA and CDR2 SQIVND (reference sequence). Deletions cut 6 bases from V and 7 bases from J, with 13 bases between. This CDR3 is built from 14 residues. CDR3 sequence (DNA): TGTGCCAGTAGCCTGGGACAATTAAATTCACCCCTCCACTTT. It yields the protein CASSLGQLNSPLHF.

This rearrangement joins TRBV28 to TRBJ1-5; perhaps TRBD1 as D (6 bases). The CDR3 has 16 amino acids. V was trimmed by 3 bases and J by 4 bases, leaving 16 bases between them. Looked up from germline, CDR1 is MDHEN and CDR2 is SYDVKM. This CDR3 reads CASSFVGGEGNQPQHF. The CDR3, as DNA: TGTGCCAGCAGTTTTGTAGGGGGTGAGGGAAATCAGCCCCAGCATTTT.

The rearrangement uses TRBV5-1 and TRBJ1-4; perhaps TRBD1 as D (5 bases). Germline CDR1 is SGHRS and CDR2 is YFSETQ. This CDR3 has 14 amino acids. Trimming took off 2 bases at V and 7 bases at J, with 12 bases between the two ends. The CDR3 DNA reads TGCGCCAGCAGCTTCGGACCCGGGGGTGAAAAACTGTTTTTT. Translation gives CASSFGPGGEKLFF. The full variable domain, rest sourced from reference TRBV5-1 and TRBJ1-4, is KAGVTQTPRYLIKTRGQQVTLSCSPISGHRSVSWYQQTPGQGLQFLFEYFSETQRNKGNFPGRFSGRQFSNSRSEMNVSTLELGDSALYLCASSFGPGGEKLFFGSGTQLSVL.

This chain joins TRBV7-8 and TRBJ2-7; 9 bases align to TRBD1. V trimming: 2 bases; J trimming: 4 bases; junction bases outside the gene matches: 6. Germline V CDR1 and CDR2: SGHVS, FQNEAQ. This CDR3 is 15 amino acids long. CDR3 nucleotide sequence: TGTGCCAGCAGCTTATCTCTTGACAGGGGGTACGAGCAGTACTTC. Its translation: CASSLSLDRGYEQYF.

This rearrangement joins TRBV6-1 to TRBJ2-5, with TRBD2 identical over 9 bases. From germline, CDR1 is MNHNS and CDR2 SASEGT. The CDR3 has 15 residues. V gave up 8 bases and J gave up 2 bases; unmatched junction bases: 9. Written as DNA, the CDR3 is TGTGCCAGCGAAGCGGGGGGCGCGGGGCAAGAGACCCAGTACTTC. This encodes CASEAGGAGQETQYF.

The genes are TRBV18 and TRBJ2-5; D remains unclear. Trimming stripped 4 bases from V and 3 bases from J, with 6 bases between. Per germline, CDR1 KGHSH and CDR2 LQKENI. The CDR3 loop spans 12 amino acids. CDR3 DNA: TGTGCCAGCTCACAGCTGGAAGAGACCCAGTACTTC. Amino acid sequence: CASSQLEETQYF.

The V call is TRBV4-2, the J call TRBJ2-5; 7 positions match TRBD1. The J call may be in error: the DNA end matches TRBJ2-7 better. This CDR3 spans 16 amino acids. Per the germline V gene, CDR1 is LGHNA and CDR2 is YNFKEQ. This CDR3 is CASSQDWPGGSYEQYF. The CDR3, as DNA: TGTGCCAGCAGCCAAGATTGGCCAGGGGGCTCCTACGAGCAGTACTTC.

The chain recombines TRBV19 with TRBJ2-5; TRBD2 might be the D (7 bases). Germline V gene lookup returns CDR1 LNHDA and CDR2 SQIVND (reference sequence). V gave up 3 bases and J gave up 5 bases, with 16 bases separating them. The CDR3 contains 15 residues. DNA for the CDR3: TGTGCCAGTAGTATCGTGGGGGGGCTAAAGGAGACCCAGTACTTC. This encodes CASSIVGGLKETQYF.